The next 18 T cell receptor beta chains were all read from a single sample in a study of regulatory T cells in long-lasting Graves disease. Arm-PCR of CDR3 regions with iRepertoire HTBI primers generated TCR beta libraries. TCRdb re-derived calls from the multiplex PCR reads in MiXCR, one entry per CDR3 protein. The sample carries roughly 350,000 distinct CDR3 sequences, approximately 15% recorded once. Documented time point: newly diagnosed GD, antithyroid drugs for less than 3 months. PBMC RNA was the source of the TCR library. These same data were also listed under a study on T cells in Graves' hyperthyroidism and ophthalmopathy.

The specimen was peripheral blood mononuclear cells (PBMCs), collected at new diagnosis, from a patient treated with antithyroid drugs. The source of these receptors is a man aged 35 to 55 with Graves disease.

The gene calls are TRBV7-2 and TRBJ1-5, with no clear D. This CDR3 is built from 13 residues. Germline CDR1 and CDR2: SGHTA and FQGNSA. Trimming stripped 4 bases from V and 7 bases from J, with 11 bases between. The CDR3 sequence is CASSSTLLQPQHF. In DNA form, the CDR3 reads TGTGCCAGCAGCTCGACACTTTTGCAGCCCCAGCATTTT.

The rearrangement links TRBV16 to TRBJ1-3; D remains unclear. Trimming removed 0 bases from V and 0 bases from J, with 6 bases in between. The CDR3 runs 15 residues. CDR1 is KGHSY, CDR2 FQNENV, per germline. The CDR3 loop reads CASSQSRSSGNTIYF. As DNA, the CDR3 is TGTGCCAGCAGCCAATCAAGAAGCTCTGGAAACACCATATATTTT. The full variable domain, with the rest looked up from reference TRBV16 and TRBJ1-3, is GEEVAQTPKHLVRGEGQKAKLYCAPIKGHSYVFWYQQVLKNEFKFLISFQNENVFDETGMPKERFSAKCLPNSPCSLEIQATKLEDSAVYFCASSQSRSSGNTIYFGEGSWLTVV.

The rearrangement uses TRBV24-1 and TRBJ2-2; D is perhaps TRBD1 (6 bases). V lost 4 bases to trimming and J lost 3 bases, with 14 bases between them. From germline, CDR1 is KGHDR and CDR2 SFDVKD. The CDR3 runs 16 residues. Here the CDR3 reads CATSEVQGRDTGELFF. CDR3 nucleotide sequence: TGTGCCACCAGTGAGGTTCAGGGGCGCGACACCGGGGAGCTGTTTTTT.

This clonotype was seen more than once but under ten times. The chain recombines TRBV5-1 with TRBJ2-2; possible D gene TRBD1, 5 bases. Germline CDR1 and CDR2: SGHRS and YFSETQ. V was clipped by 3 bases and J by 3 bases, with 9 bases between them. CDR3 size: 14 residues. DNA of the CDR3: TGCGCCAGCAGCTCCCAGGGTCACACCGGGGAGCTGTTTTTT. This sequence encodes CASSSQGHTGELFF.

This clonotype was observed many times. The genes are TRBV28 and TRBJ2-5, with 7 bases that match TRBD2. From germline, CDR1 is MDHEN and CDR2 SYDVKM. The CDR3 covers 12 residues. The trim removed 7 bases at V and 5 bases at J, leaving 4 bases unmatched. The CDR3 region has the DNA TGTGCCAGCACCGCCGGGGGGGAGACCCAGTACTTC. It yields the protein CASTAGGETQYF.

This clonotype was counted at least ten times. V and J are TRBV2 and TRBJ1-2; TRBD1 is a possible D gene (6 bases). CDR1 and CDR2 (germline): SNHLY, FYNNEI. V gave up 3 bases and J gave up 3 bases, with 14 bases separating them. The CDR3 consists of 15 residues. The CDR3 spells CASSDRGAADYGYTF. Here the CDR3 DNA reads TGTGCCAGCAGTGACAGGGGAGCCGCCGACTATGGCTACACCTTC.

The chain employs TRBV6-1 and TRBJ2-3; D is unresolved. Germline V gene data show CDR1 as MNHNS and CDR2 as SASEGT. The CDR3 has 13 residues. V was clipped by 1 base and J by 11 bases, with 13 bases between them. The CDR3 sequence is CASSEELRVGQYF. In DNA form, the CDR3 reads TGTGCCAGCAGTGAAGAGCTTCGGGTTGGGCAGTATTTT.

There are many counts of this clonotype. The rearrangement links TRBV27 to TRBJ2-1; 7 positions match TRBD1. V trimming: 7 bases; J trimming: 4 bases; junction bases outside the gene matches: 7. The CDR3 extends over 14 amino acids. Germline assignment: CDR1 MNHEY and CDR2 SMNVEV (reference sequence). The CDR3 sequence is CASKTGAPYNEQFF. CDR3 DNA sequence: TGTGCCAGCAAAACAGGGGCACCATACAATGAGCAGTTCTTC.

This clonotype was seen only a few times. The J gene is TRBJ1-2, the V gene TRBV20-1, with D possibly matching TRBD1 (5 bases). Trimming took off 3 bases at V and 2 bases at J, with 10 bases between the two ends. Looked up from germline, CDR1 is DFQATT and CDR2 is SNEGSKA (reference sequence). This CDR3 has 13 amino acids. The DNA for the CDR3 is TGCAGTGCTAGGCCGGGACTAAACTATGGCTACACCTTC. It yields the protein CSARPGLNYGYTF.

This clonotype was detected ten times or more. The V and J genes are TRBV18 and TRBJ1-4; D uncertain. The germline V gene has CDR1 KGHSH and CDR2 LQKENI. V was cut by 4 bases and J by 5 bases, with 8 bases left in between. The CDR3 has 13 residues. CDR3 DNA: TGTGCCAGCTCACGAGGGAAGAATGAAAAACTGTTTTTT. Translation: CASSRGKNEKLFF.

The chain has TRBV19 and TRBJ2-2, with 7 nucleotides matching TRBD2. V was clipped by 7 bases and J by 1 base; unmatched bases: 9. The CDR3 is 16 amino acids. Per germline, CDR1 LNHDA and CDR2 SQIVND (reference sequence). CDR3 protein: CASTTMGRVNTGELFF. The CDR3 DNA reads TGTGCCAGTACCACAATGGGGAGGGTGAACACCGGGGAGCTGTTTTTT.

As concerns this clonotype: A much larger clone differs by one base, so this may be a read error. The conserved closing phenylalanine or tryptophan is absent in this CDR3, likely reflecting a read error. This chain uses TRBV2 with TRBJ2-1; 12 bases map to TRBD2. V lost 6 bases, J lost 5 bases, and 8 bases stayed unmatched. The germline V gene has CDR1 SNHLY and CDR2 FYNNEI. The CDR3 has 16 residues. CDR3 DNA: TGTGCCAGCAGCTTCAAACTAGCGGGGGGAAACAATGAGCAGTTCCTC. Amino acid sequence: CASSFKLAGGNNEQFL.

This chain joins TRBV6-1 and TRBJ1-2; no clear D. CDR1 MNHNS and CDR2 SASEGT come from the germline V gene. The CDR3 is 13 residues long. Trimming pared 6 bases from V and 4 bases from J, leaving 12 bases between. For the CDR3, the DNA is TGTGCCAGCAGCGGAGGAGGGTCCTATGGCTACACCTTC. This translates into CASSGGGSYGYTF.

The V and J genes are TRBV5-1 and TRBJ2-1; D is tentatively TRBD1 or TRBD2 (5 bases each). Trimming removed 0 bases from V and 7 bases from J, with 23 bases in between. Per germline, CDR1 SGHRS and CDR2 YFSETQ. This CDR3 has 18 residues. For the CDR3, the DNA is TGCGCCAGCAGCTTGGTATTTATCCCCGGGGCGTCGGGGAATGAGCAGTTCTTC. Residues: CASSLVFIPGASGNEQFF.

Comment on this clonotype: The DNA is omitted, as the CDR3 cannot be located on it reliably, and the CDR3 follows TCRdb's listing. The chain recombines TRBV6-1 with TRBJ1-5; no DNA check was done on the table's D call, TRBD1. Per germline, CDR1 MNHNS and CDR2 SASEGT. The CDR3 spans 23 residues, counting both ends. CDR3 loop: CASTNQTSMYLCASRVRYQPQHF.

This clonotype was recorded at least ten times. The V and J genes are TRBV20-1 and TRBJ2-5; possibly TRBD2 for D (6 bases). There are 12 residues in the CDR3. Per the germline V gene, CDR1 is DFQATT and CDR2 is SNEGSKA (reference sequence). V was cut by 6 bases and J by 7 bases, with 15 bases left in between. This chain's CDR3 is CSAPTSLTTQYF. CDR3 DNA sequence: TGCAGTGCACCGACTAGTCTAACGACCCAGTACTTC.

This clonotype was detected only a few times. V gene TRBV12-3 or TRBV12-4 combines with J gene TRBJ1-6; D uncertain. The CDR3 length is 16 residues. Trimming pared 10 bases from V and 0 bases from J, leaving 16 bases between. CDR3 loop: CATSKGLSSYNSPLHF. Written as DNA, the CDR3 is TGTGCCACGTCGAAGGGATTAAGCTCCTATAATTCACCCCTCCACTTT.

The genes are TRBV5-6 and TRBJ2-3; no clear D gene. V was cut by 9 bases and J by 3 bases, with 14 bases left in between. The CDR3 is made up of 13 amino acids. Looked up from germline, CDR1 is SGHDT and CDR2 is YYEEEE. The CDR3 DNA reads TGTGCCATCGGCCCGCAAGTTACAGATACGCAGTATTTT. This translates into CAIGPQVTDTQYF.